The 9 T cell receptor beta chains given below trace back to one sample, sequenced in a study of cytomegalovirus exposure and HLA in healthy donors. Amplification used 60 Vbeta primers and 13 Jbeta primers. Method: immunoSEQ multiplex PCR; TCRdb's copy keeps in-frame clones and lacks some. The table lists over 150,000 clones, 80% of them singletons. The sequencing sample was made of PBMCs. These receptors originate from a man younger than 35 in good health and CMV-seropositive.

The chain has TRBV25-1 and TRBJ1-4; no definite D call. Germline V lookup: CDR1 MGHDK, CDR2 SYGVNS. This CDR3 has 13 residues. Trimming shortened V by 2 bases and J by 4 bases, and 5 bases separated the two germline ends. The CDR3 DNA sequence: TGTGCCAGCAGTGAAAGAGTTAATGAAAAACTGTTTTTT. It codes for CASSERVNEKLFF.

The CDR3 bases are TGTGCCAGCAGTTACACGAAAGGACAGACTGAAGCTTTCTTT. Residues: CASSYTKGQTEAFF. V gene TRBV6-6 combines with J gene TRBJ1-1; TRBD1 is a possible D gene (6 bases). CDR3 length: 14 amino acids. In germline, CDR1 is MNHNY, CDR2 SVGAGI (reference sequence). Trimming cost V 2 bases and J 5 bases, with 12 bases left between them.

V is TRBV14 and J is TRBJ1-2; maybe TRBD1 (6 bases). CDR3 length: 14 amino acids. Germline CDR1 SGHDN, CDR2 FVKESK. V lost 4 bases, J lost 3 bases, and 12 bases lay in between. CDR3 coding DNA: TGTGCCAGCAGCCGACACGCAGGGGACTATGGCTACACCTTC. This translates into CASSRHAGDYGYTF.

The rearrangement uses TRBV7-9 and TRBJ2-1, with 8 bases matching TRBD2. V lost 3 bases, J lost 8 bases, and 9 bases stayed unmatched. Germline CDR1 is SEHNR and CDR2 is FQNEAQ (reference sequence). The CDR3 loop spans 15 amino acids. The DNA of the CDR3 is TGTGCCAGCAGCTTGGCGAGCGGGAGTTCGGATGAGCAGTTCTTC. It specifies CASSLASGSSDEQFF.

The rearrangement joins TRBV30 to TRBJ1-5, with 7 nucleotides matching TRBD1. Per the germline V gene, CDR1 is GTSNPN and CDR2 is SVGIG (reference sequence). After removal of 1 base from V and 3 bases from J, the junction contained 3 bases not matched to a gene. The CDR3 has 14 amino acids. CDR3 amino acids: CAWSATGINQPQHF. The CDR3 nucleotides read TGTGCCTGGAGTGCGACAGGGATCAATCAGCCCCAGCATTTT.

The chain employs TRBV19 and TRBJ2-2; TRBD1 agrees at 7 bases. CDR1 is LNHDA and CDR2 is SQIVND in the germline V gene (reference sequence). Trimming at V came to 7 bases and at J to 3 bases, leaving 8 bases not matched to a gene. The CDR3 has 15 amino acids. The CDR3 here is CASNPTGLDTGELFF. CDR3 nucleotides: TGTGCCAGTAACCCGACAGGGTTGGACACCGGGGAGCTGTTTTTT.

As concerns this clone: This sample includes further DNA sequences coding for the same CDR3. This chain uses TRBV5-1 with TRBJ2-5; weak D call: TRBD1 (6 bases). The CDR3 length is 13 residues. V shed 1 base and J shed 2 bases, with 6 bases lying between them. Germline loops: CDR1 SGHRS, CDR2 YFSETQ. The CDR3 reads CASSLRGQETQYF. In nucleotides, the CDR3 is TGCGCCAGCAGCTTGAGGGGGCAAGAGACCCAGTACTTC.

This clone came up a few times. This rearrangement joins TRBV7-2 to TRBJ1-1; D remains ambiguous. V lost 1 base to trimming and J lost 3 bases, with 15 bases between them. Per germline, CDR1 SGHTA and CDR2 FQGNSA. This CDR3 is built from 16 residues. CDR3 amino acids: CASSLEGSPGYTEAFF. CDR3 bases: TGTGCCAGCAGCTTAGAGGGAAGCCCGGGATACACTGAAGCTTTCTTT.

The J gene is TRBJ2-1, the V gene TRBV18; TRBD2 aligns across 7 bases. The CDR3 runs to 14 residues. The V segment lost 0 bases and the J segment 8 bases; nucleotides outside the gene matches: 4. From germline, CDR1 is KGHSH and CDR2 LQKENI. CDR3 nucleotide sequence: TGTGCCAGCTCACCACCGGGCGGGGGACATGAGCAGTTCTTC. It yields the protein CASSPPGGGHEQFF.